These T cell receptor beta chains were read from a single sample in a study of response to subunit inactivated influenza vaccine. TCRdb analysed the RT-PCR reads with MiXCR anew, one entry per CDR3 protein. This sample has about 520,000 distinct CDR3 sequences, with 9.5% to 13% found just once. The specimen was PBMCs from blood, collected around seven weeks after vaccination. The receptors here all came from a man aged 50 to 59 who received an inactivated influenza vaccine. The CDR3 runs from the conserved cysteine through the conserved F or W. Fields, in order: J gene, V gene, clone size, CDR3 protein. Expanded clones are given a class, and other clones once, few, many or no size at all.

J gene: TRBJ2-1
V gene: TRBV11-1
clone size: few
CDR3 protein: CASSLENRGGEQFF

J gene: TRBJ1-5
V gene: TRBV11-2
clone size: -
CDR3 protein: CASSSNYGQPQHF

J gene: TRBJ2-7
V gene: TRBV20-1
clone size: -
CDR3 protein: CSARVADTLSYEQYF

J gene: TRBJ2-7
V gene: TRBV20-1
clone size: few
CDR3 protein: CSARRPSGGRYEQYF

J gene: TRBJ2-7
V gene: TRBV6-1
clone size: -
CDR3 protein: CASSEGSGRREQYF

J gene: TRBJ2-7
V gene: TRBV15
clone size: few
CDR3 protein: CATSRDTSEQYF

J gene: TRBJ1-1
V gene: TRBV10-3
clone size: many
CDR3 protein: CAISAVNTEAFF

J gene: TRBJ2-7
V gene: TRBV10-3
clone size: many
CDR3 protein: CAISEPLTGVYEQYF

J gene: TRBJ2-6
V gene: TRBV5-1
clone size: many
CDR3 protein: CAIGSLEANVLTF

J gene: TRBJ1-1
V gene: TRBV10-3
clone size: -
CDR3 protein: CAISAHNQGVTEAFF

J gene: TRBJ1-1
V gene: TRBV5-6
clone size: -
CDR3 protein: CASIPNEGFTEAFF

J gene: TRBJ1-5
V gene: TRBV4-2
clone size: -
CDR3 protein: CASSAGTDSNQPQHF

J gene: TRBJ2-3
V gene: TRBV20-1
clone size: many
CDR3 protein: CSARILSTDTQYF

J gene: TRBJ2-7
V gene: TRBV28
clone size: few
CDR3 protein: CASSQPGLAGGSSYEQYF

J gene: TRBJ1-5
V gene: TRBV4-1
clone size: few
CDR3 protein: CASSQEGGGNQPQHF

J gene: TRBJ1-5
V gene: TRBV4-1
clone size: -
CDR3 protein: CASSQVHFNQPQHF

J gene: TRBJ1-1
V gene: TRBV5-1
clone size: many
CDR3 protein: CASSGPGTTTEAFF

J gene: TRBJ1-3
V gene: TRBV9
clone size: many
CDR3 protein: CASSPTGSRSGNTIYF

J gene: TRBJ2-1
V gene: TRBV24-1
clone size: -
CDR3 protein: CATSDPGGPRGNEQFF

J gene: TRBJ1-6
V gene: TRBV5-1
clone size: -
CDR3 protein: CASSLTGRQESPLHF

J gene: TRBJ2-2
V gene: TRBV6-1
clone size: few
CDR3 protein: CASGRANTGELFF

J gene: TRBJ2-3
V gene: TRBV7-2
clone size: many
CDR3 protein: CASSGGGAGTDTQYF

J gene: TRBJ2-5
V gene: TRBV9
clone size: few
CDR3 protein: CASSVATSGTGGQETQYF

J gene: TRBJ2-1
V gene: TRBV5-5
clone size: few
CDR3 protein: CASSLVGRLASYNEQFF